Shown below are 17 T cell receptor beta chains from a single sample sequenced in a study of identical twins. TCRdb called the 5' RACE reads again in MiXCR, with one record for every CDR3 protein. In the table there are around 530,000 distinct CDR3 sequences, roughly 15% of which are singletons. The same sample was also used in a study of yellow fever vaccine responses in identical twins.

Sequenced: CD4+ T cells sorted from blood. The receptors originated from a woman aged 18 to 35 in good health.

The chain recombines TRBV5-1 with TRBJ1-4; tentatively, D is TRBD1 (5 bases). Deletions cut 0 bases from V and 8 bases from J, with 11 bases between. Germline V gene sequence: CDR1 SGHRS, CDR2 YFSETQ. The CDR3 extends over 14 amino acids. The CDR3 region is CASSLEGRKEKLFF. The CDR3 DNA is TGCGCCAGCAGCTTGGAGGGGAGGAAGGAAAAACTGTTTTTT.

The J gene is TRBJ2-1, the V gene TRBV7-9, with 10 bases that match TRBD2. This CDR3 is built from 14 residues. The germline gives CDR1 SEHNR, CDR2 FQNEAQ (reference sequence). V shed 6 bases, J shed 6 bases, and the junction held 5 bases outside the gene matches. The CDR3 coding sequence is TGTGCCAGCAGATCGGGACTAGCGTCCAATGAGCAGTTCTTC. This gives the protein CASRSGLASNEQFF. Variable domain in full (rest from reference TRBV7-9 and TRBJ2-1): DTGVSQNPRHKITKRGQNVTFRCDPISEHNRLYWYRQTLGQGPEFLTYFQNEAQLEKSRLLSDRFSAERPKGSFSTLEIQRTEQGDSAMYLCASRSGLASNEQFFGPGTRLTVL.

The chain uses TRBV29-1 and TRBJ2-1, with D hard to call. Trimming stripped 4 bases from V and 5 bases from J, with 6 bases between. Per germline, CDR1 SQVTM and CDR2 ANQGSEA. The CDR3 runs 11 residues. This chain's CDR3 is CSVVQNNEQFF. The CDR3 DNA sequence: TGCAGCGTTGTCCAAAACAATGAGCAGTTCTTC.

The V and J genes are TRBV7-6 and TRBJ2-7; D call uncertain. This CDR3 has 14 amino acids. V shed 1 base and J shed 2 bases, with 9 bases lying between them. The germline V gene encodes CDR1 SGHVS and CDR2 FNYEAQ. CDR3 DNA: TGTGCCAGCAGCTTAGATCCGGAGACCTACGAGCAGTACTTC. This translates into CASSLDPETYEQYF. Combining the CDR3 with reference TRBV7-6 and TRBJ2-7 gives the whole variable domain GAGVSQSPRYKVTKRGQDVALRCDPISGHVSLYWYRQALGQGPEFLTYFNYEAQQDKSGLPNDRFSAERPEGSISTLTIQRTEQRDSAMYRCASSLDPETYEQYFGPGTRLTVT.

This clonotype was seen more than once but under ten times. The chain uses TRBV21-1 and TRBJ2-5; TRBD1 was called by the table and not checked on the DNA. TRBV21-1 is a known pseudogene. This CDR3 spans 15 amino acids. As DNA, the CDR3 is TGTGCCAGCAGCAAAACCGGGGCCTGTATGGAGACCCAGTACTTC. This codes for CASSKTGACMETQYF.

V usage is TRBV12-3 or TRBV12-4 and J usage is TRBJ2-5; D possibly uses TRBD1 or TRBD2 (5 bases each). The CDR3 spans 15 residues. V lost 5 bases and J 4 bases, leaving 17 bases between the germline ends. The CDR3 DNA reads TGTGCCAGCAGTATTTTGCTAGATGGGGGAGAGACCCAGTACTTC. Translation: CASSILLDGGETQYF.

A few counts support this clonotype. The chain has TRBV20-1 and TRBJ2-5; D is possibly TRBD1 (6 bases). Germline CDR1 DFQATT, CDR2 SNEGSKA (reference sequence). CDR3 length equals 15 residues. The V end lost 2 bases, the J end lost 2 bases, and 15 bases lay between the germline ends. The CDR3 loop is CSARKLAGDQETQYF. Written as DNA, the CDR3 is TGCAGTGCTAGAAAGTTGGCAGGGGATCAAGAGACCCAGTACTTC.

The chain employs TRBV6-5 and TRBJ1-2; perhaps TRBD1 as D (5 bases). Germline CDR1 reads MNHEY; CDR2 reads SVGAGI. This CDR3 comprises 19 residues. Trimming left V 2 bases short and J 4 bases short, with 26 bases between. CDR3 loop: CASSYANLGRTSEGYGYTF. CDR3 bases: TGTGCCAGCAGTTACGCAAATCTGGGACGGACCTCAGAGGGCTATGGCTACACCTTC.

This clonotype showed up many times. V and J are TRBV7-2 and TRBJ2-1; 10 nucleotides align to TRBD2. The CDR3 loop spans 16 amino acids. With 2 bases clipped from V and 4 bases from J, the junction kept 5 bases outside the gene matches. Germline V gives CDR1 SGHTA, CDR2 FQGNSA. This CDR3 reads CASSLFGTSAYNEQFF. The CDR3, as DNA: TGTGCCAGCAGCTTATTTGGGACTAGCGCTTACAATGAGCAGTTCTTC.

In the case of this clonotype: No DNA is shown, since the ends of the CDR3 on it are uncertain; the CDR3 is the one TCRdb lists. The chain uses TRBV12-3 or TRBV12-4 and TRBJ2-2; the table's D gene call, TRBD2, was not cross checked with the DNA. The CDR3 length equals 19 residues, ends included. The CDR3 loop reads CASSLFLSPSASNTGELFF.

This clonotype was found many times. For the CDR3, the DNA is TGTGCCAGCACCCTCGTGGGAAGGACCGGGGAGCTGTTTTTT. Translated, it gives CASTLVGRTGELFF. V gene TRBV12-3 or TRBV12-4 combines with J gene TRBJ2-2, with D unresolved. The CDR3 is 14 residues long. The V end lost 7 bases, the J end lost 5 bases, and 14 bases lay between the germline ends.

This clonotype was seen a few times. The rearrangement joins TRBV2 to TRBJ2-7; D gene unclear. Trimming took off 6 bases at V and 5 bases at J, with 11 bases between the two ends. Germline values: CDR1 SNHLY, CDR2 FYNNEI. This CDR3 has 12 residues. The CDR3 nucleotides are TGTGCCAGCAGGGTGGGGTTCGACGAGCAGTACTTC. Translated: CASRVGFDEQYF.

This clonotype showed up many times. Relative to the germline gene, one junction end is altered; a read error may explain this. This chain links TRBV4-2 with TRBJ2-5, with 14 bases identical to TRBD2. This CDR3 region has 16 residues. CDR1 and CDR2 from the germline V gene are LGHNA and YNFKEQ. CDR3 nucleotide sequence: TGTGCCAGCACCCAAGGGACTAGCGGGAGTTTAGAGACCCAGTACTTC. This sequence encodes CASTQGTSGSLETQYF.

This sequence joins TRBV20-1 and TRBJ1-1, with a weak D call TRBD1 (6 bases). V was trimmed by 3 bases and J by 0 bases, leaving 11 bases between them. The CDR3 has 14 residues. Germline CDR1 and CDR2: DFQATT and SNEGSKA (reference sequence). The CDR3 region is CSAREGHMNTEAFF. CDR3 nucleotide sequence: TGCAGTGCTAGGGAGGGACACATGAACACTGAAGCTTTCTTT.

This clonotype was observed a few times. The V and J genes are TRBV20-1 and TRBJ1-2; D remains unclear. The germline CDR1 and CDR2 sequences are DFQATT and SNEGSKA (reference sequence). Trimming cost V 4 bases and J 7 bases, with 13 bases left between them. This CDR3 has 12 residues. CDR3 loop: CSATLEEAGYTF. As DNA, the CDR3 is TGCAGTGCTACGCTCGAGGAGGCTGGCTACACCTTC.

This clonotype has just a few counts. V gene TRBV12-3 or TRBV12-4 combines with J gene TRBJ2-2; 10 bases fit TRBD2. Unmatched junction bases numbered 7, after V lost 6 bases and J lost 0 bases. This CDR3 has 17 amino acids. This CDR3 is CASRAPTSGANTGELFF. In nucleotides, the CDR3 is TGTGCCAGCAGGGCTCCCACTAGCGGGGCGAACACCGGGGAGCTGTTTTTT.

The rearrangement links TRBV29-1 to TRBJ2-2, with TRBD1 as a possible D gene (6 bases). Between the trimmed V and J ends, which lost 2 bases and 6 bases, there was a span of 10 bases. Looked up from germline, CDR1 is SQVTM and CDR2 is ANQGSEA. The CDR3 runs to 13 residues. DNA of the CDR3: TGCAGCGTTGAAAAACAGGGTGCCGGGGAGCTGTTTTTT. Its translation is CSVEKQGAGELFF.